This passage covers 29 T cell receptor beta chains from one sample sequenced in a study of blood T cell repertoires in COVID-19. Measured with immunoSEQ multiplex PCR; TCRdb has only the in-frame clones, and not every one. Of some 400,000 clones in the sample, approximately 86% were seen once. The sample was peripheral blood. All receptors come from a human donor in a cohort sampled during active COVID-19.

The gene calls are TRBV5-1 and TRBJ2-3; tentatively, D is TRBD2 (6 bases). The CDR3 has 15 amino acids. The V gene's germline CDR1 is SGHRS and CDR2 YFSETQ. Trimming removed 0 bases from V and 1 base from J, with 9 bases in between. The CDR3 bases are TGCGCCAGCAGCTTGGACTGGGGGGGCACAGATACGCAGTATTTT. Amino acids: CASSLDWGGTDTQYF.

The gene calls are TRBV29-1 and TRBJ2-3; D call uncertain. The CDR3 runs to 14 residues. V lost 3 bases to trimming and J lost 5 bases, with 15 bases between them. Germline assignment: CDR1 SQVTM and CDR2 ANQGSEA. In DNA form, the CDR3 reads TGCAGCGTTGACCAGTTACCCAGAGGAGATACGCAGTATTTT. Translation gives CSVDQLPRGDTQYF.

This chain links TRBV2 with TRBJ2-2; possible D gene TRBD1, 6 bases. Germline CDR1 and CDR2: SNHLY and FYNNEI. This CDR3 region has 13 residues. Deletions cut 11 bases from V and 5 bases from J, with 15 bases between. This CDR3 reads CADRSGETGELFF. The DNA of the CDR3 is TGTGCCGATAGGTCAGGGGAGACCGGGGAGCTGTTTTTT.

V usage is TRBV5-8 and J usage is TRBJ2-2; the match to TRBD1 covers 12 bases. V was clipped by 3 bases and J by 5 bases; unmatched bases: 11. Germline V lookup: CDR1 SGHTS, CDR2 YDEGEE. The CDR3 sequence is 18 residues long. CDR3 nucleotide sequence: TGTGCCAGCAGCTCGGGACAGGGGGCTGTTTTGGGGACCGGGGAGCTGTTTTTT. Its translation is CASSSGQGAVLGTGELFF. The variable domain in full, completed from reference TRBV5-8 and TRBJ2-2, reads EAGVTQSPTHLIKTRGQQATLRCSPISGHTSVYWYQQALGLGLQFLLWYDEGEERNRGNFPPRFSGRQFPNYSSELNVNALELEDSALYLCASSSGQGAVLGTGELFFGEGSRLTVL.

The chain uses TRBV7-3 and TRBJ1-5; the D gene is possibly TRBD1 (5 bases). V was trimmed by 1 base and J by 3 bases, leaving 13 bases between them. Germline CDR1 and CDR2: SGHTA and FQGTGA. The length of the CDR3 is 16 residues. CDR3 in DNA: TGTGCCAGCAGCTTAAAGGGCGGGACGGACAATCAGCCCCAGCATTTT. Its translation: CASSLKGGTDNQPQHF.

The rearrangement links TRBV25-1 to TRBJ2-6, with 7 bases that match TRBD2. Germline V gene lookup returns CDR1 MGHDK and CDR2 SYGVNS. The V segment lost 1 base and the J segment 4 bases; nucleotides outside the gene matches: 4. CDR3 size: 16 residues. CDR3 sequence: CASSEWGGDGANVLTF. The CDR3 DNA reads TGTGCCAGCAGTGAATGGGGAGGGGACGGGGCCAACGTCCTGACTTTC.

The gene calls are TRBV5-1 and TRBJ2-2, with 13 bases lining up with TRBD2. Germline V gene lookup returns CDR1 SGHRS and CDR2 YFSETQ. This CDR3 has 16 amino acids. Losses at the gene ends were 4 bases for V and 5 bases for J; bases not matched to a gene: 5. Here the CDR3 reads CASSPGLAGMTGELFF. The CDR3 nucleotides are TGCGCCAGCAGCCCGGGACTAGCGGGAATGACCGGGGAGCTGTTTTTT.

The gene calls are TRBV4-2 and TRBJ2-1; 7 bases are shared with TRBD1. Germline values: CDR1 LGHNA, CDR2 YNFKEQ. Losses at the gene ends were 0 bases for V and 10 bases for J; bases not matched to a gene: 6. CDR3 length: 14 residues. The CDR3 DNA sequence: TGTGCCAGCAGCCAAGACCGGGACAGAGAAGAGCAGTTCTTC. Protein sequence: CASSQDRDREEQFF.

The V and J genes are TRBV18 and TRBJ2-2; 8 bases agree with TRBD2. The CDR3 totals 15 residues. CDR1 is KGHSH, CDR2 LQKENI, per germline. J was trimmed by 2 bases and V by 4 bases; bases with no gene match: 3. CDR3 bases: TGTGCCAGCTCACTCACTAGCGGTAACACCGGGGAGCTGTTTTTT. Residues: CASSLTSGNTGELFF. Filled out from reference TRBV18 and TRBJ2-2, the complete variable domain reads NAGVMQNPRHLVRRRGQEARLRCSPMKGHSHVYWYRQLPEEGLKFMVYLQKENIIDESGMPKERFSAEFPKEGPSILRIQQVVRGDSAAYFCASSLTSGNTGELFFGEGSRLTVL.

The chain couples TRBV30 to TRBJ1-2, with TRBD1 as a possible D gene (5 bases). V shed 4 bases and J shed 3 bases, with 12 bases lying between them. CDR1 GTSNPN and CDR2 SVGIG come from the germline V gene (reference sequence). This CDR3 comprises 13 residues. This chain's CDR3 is CAWNGGGDYGYTF. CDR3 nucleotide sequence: TGTGCCTGGAATGGGGGGGGAGACTATGGCTACACCTTC.

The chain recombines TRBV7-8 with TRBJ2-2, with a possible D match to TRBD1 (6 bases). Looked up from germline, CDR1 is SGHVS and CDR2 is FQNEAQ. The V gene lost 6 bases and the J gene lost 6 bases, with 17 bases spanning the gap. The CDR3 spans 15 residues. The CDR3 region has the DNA TGTGCCAGCAGTTCATATCCAGGGGCCGCCGGGGAGCTGTTTTTT. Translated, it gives CASSSYPGAAGELFF.

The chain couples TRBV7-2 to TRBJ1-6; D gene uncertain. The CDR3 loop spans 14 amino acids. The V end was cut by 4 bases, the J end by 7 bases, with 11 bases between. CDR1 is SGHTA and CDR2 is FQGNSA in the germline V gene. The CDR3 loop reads CASSSRGRNSPLHF. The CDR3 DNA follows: TGTGCCAGCAGCTCCCGGGGTAGGAATTCACCCCTCCACTTT.

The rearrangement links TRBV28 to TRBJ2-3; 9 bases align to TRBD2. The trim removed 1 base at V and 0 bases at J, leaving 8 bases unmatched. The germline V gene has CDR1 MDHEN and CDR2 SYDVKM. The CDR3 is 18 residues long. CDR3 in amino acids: CASSLSLTSGPSTDTQYF. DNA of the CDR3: TGTGCCAGCAGTTTATCCCTGACTAGCGGTCCTAGCACAGATACGCAGTATTTT.

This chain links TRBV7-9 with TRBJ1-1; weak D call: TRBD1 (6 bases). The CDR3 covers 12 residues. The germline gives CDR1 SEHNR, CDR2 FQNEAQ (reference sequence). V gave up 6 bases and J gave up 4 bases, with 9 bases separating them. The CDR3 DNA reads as TGTGCCAGCAGGGCAGGGGTCACTGAAGCTTTCTTT. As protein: CASRAGVTEAFF.

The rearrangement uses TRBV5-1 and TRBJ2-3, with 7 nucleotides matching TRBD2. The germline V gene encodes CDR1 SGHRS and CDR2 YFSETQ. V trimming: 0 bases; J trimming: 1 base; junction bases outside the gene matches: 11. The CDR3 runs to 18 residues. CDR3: CASSLEAAGIPGTDTQYF. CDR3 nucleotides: TGCGCCAGCAGCTTGGAGGCAGCGGGAATACCTGGCACAGATACGCAGTATTTT.

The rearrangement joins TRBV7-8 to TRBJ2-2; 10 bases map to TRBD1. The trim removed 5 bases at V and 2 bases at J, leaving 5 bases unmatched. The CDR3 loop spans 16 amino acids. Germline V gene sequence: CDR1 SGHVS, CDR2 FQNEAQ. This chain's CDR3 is CASSKDRGTNTGELFF. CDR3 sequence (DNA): TGTGCCAGCAGCAAGGACAGGGGGACCAACACCGGGGAGCTGTTTTTT.

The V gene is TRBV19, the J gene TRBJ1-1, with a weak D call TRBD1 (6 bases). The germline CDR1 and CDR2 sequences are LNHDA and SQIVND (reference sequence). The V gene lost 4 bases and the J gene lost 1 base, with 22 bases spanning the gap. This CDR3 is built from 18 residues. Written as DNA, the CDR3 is TGTGCCAGTAGTACTTTAAGGGGGATAGGCCGGCCGAACACTGAAGCTTTCTTT. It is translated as CASSTLRGIGRPNTEAFF. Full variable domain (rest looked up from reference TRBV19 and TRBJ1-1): DGGITQSPKYLFRKEGQNVTLSCEQNLNHDAMYWYRQDPGQGLRLIYYSQIVNDFQKGDIAEGYSVSREKKESFPLTVTSAQKNPTAFYLCASSTLRGIGRPNTEAFFGQGTRLTVV.

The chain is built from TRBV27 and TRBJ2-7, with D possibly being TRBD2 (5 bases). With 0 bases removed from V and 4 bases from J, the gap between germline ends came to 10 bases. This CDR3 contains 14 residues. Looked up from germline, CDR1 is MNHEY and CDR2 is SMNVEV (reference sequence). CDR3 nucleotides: TGTGCCAGCAGTTTATCTGCCGGGAATTACGAGCAGTACTTC. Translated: CASSLSAGNYEQYF.

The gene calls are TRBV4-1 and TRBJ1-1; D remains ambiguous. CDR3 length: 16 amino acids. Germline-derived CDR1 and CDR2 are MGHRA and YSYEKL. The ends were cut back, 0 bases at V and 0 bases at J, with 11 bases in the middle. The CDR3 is CASSQDGEAVNTEAFF. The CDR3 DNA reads TGCGCCAGCAGCCAAGATGGGGAAGCGGTGAACACTGAAGCTTTCTTT.

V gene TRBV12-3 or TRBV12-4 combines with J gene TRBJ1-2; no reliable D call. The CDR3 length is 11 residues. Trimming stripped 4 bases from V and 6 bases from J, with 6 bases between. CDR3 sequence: CASSYMDGYTF. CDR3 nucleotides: TGTGCCAGCAGTTACATGGATGGCTACACCTTC.

The CDR3 reads CAWVTAYSGNTIYF. CDR3 coding DNA: TGTGCCTGGGTGACAGCCTACTCTGGAAACACCATATATTTT. The chain recombines TRBV30 with TRBJ1-3; maybe TRBD1 (5 bases). The CDR3 runs to 14 residues. Germline lookup yields CDR1 GTSNPN and CDR2 SVGIG (reference sequence). With 5 bases removed from V and 0 bases from J, the gap between germline ends came to 11 bases.

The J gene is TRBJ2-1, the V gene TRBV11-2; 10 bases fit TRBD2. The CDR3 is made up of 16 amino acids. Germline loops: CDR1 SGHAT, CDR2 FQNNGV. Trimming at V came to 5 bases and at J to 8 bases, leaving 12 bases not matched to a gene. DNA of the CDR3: TGTGCCAGCAGCCTCCGGCTAGCGGGAGTGCAGGATGAGCAGTTCTTC. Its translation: CASSLRLAGVQDEQFF.

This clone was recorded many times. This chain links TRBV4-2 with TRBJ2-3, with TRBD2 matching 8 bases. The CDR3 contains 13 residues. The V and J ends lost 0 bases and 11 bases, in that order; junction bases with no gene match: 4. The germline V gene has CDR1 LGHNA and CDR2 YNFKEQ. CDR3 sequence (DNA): TGTGCCAGCAGCCAAGACCCGGGACTAGTGCAGTATTTT. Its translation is CASSQDPGLVQYF.

The CDR3 DNA sequence: TGTGCCTGGGGTGACAGCTCCTCTGGAAACACCATATATTTT. Translated: CAWGDSSSGNTIYF. The chain recombines TRBV30 with TRBJ1-3, with D possibly matching TRBD1 (5 bases). The ends were cut back, 5 bases at V and 0 bases at J, with 11 bases in the middle. CDR1 is GTSNPN and CDR2 is SVGIG in the germline V gene (reference sequence). The CDR3 spans 14 residues.

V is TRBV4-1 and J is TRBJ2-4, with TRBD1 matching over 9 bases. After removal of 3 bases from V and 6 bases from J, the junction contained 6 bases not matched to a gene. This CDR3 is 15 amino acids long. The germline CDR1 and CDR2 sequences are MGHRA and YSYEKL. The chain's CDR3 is CASSQRTGEGNIQYF. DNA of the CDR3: TGCGCCAGCAGCCAGCGGACAGGGGAAGGAAACATTCAGTACTTC.

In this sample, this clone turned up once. In DNA form, the CDR3 reads TGTGCCAGCAGCGCAAGGGACACTGGAAACACCATATATTTT. This sequence encodes CASSARDTGNTIYF. This chain uses TRBV6-2 or TRBV6-3 with TRBJ1-3; the D gene is possibly TRBD1 (6 bases). Trimming shortened V by 6 bases and J by 2 bases, and 11 bases separated the two germline ends. The CDR3 spans 14 residues. Looked up from germline, CDR1 is MNHEY and CDR2 is SVGEGT.

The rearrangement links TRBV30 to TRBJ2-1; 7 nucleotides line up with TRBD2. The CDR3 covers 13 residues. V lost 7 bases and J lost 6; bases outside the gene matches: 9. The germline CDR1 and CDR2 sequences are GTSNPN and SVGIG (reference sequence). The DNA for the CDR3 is TGTGCCTCATCCCATGCGGGGGTCAATGAGCAGTTCTTC. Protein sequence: CASSHAGVNEQFF.

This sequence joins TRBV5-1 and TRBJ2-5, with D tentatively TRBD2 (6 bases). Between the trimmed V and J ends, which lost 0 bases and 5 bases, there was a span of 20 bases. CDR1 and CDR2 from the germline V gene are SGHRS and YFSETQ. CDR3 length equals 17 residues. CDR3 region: CASSLGGAGFTMETQYF. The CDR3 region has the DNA TGCGCCAGCAGCTTGGGCGGGGCCGGTTTTACTATGGAGACCCAGTACTTC.

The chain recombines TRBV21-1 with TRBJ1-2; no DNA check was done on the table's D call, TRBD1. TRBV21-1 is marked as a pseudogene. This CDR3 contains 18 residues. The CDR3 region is CASSKPRQGVPRGRGYTF. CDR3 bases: TGTGCCAGCAGCAAACCGCGACAGGGGGTCCCGAGGGGGCGGGGCTACACCTTC.